This TCR beta chain was retrieved from a study of CD8+ T cells in alopecia areata. Study-level results: In scalp and blood, many expanded lesional clones persisted during tofacitinib. Tofacitinib significantly lowered scalp clonality and expanded CD8+ clones among the top 100.

Treatment described: oral pan-JAK inhibitor, 5-10 mg twice daily. Per the germline V gene, CDR1 is MNHEY and CDR2 is SVGAGI. Trimming cost V 6 bases and J 6 bases; bases outside gene matches: 8. The CDR3 loop spans 14 amino acids. Extraction and reverse transcription of RNA yielded cDNA as the sequencing template. Using immunoSEQ multiplex PCR, the repertoire was profiled, and TCRdb retains in-frame clones only, with some absent. This table has fewer than 250,000 clones, less than 50% appearing once. As to this clone: Its cognate antigen is unknown.

Sequencing was performed on CD4+ T cells sorted from blood, taken around week 37, from a patient treated with tofacitinib. The chain carries TRBV6-5 and TRBJ1-5; TRBD1 aligns across 7 bases. This clonotype was sampled from a human donor with alopecia areata. CDR3 in DNA: TGTGCCAGCAGCCGCGACAGGGCTAGTCAGCCCCAGCATTTT. Protein product: CASSRDRASQPQHF.